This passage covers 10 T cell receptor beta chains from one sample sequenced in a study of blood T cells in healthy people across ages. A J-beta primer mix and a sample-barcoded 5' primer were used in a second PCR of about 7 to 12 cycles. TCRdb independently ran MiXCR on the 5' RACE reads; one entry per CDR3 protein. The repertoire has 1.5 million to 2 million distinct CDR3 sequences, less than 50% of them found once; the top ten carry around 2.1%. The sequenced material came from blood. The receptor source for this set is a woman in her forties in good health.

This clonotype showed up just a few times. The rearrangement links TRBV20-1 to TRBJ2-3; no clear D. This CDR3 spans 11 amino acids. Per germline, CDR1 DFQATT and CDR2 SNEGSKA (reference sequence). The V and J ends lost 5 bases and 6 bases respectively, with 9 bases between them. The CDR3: CSAGSWDTQYF. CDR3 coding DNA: TGCAGTGCTGGTTCGTGGGATACGCAGTATTTT.

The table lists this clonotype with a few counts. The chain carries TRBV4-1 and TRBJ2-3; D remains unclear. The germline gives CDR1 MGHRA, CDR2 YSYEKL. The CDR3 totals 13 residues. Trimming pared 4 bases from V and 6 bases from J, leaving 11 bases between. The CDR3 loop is CASSLGMLDTQYF. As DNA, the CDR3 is TGCGCCAGCAGCCTAGGGATGCTCGATACGCAGTATTTT.

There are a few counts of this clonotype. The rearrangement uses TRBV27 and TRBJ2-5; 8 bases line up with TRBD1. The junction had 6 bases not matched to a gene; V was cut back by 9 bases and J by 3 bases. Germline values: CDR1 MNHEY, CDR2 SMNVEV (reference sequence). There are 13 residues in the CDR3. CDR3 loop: CASQDRVEETQYF. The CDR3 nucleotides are TGTGCCAGTCAGGACAGGGTAGAAGAGACCCAGTACTTC.

CDR3 nucleotides: TGCAGTGCTAGAGATCTGAGAAGGAATGTTCACTACGAGCAGTACTTC. Encoded protein: CSARDLRRNVHYEQYF. V usage is TRBV20-1 and J usage is TRBJ2-4; D is unresolved. The DNA matches TRBJ2-7 better at its end, which makes the J call doubtful. Germline values: CDR1 DFQATT, CDR2 SNEGSKA (reference sequence). The CDR3 runs 16 residues.

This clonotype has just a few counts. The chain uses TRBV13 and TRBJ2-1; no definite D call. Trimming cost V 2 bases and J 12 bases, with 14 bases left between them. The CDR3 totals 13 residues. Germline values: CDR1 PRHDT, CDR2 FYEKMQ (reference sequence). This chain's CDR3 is CASSLMVESGQFF. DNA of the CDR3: TGTGCCAGCAGCTTAATGGTCGAATCCGGGCAGTTCTTC.

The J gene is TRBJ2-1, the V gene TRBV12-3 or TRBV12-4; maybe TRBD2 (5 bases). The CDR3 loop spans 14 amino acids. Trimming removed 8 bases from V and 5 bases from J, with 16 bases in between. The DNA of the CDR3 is TGTGCCAGCTACCGGCCGGGATATAACAATGAGCAGTTCTTC. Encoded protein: CASYRPGYNNEQFF.

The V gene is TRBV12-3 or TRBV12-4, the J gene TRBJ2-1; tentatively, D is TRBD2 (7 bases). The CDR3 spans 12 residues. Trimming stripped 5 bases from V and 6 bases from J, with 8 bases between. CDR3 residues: CASSRGANEQFF. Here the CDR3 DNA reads TGTGCCAGCAGTCGGGGGGCCAATGAGCAGTTCTTC.

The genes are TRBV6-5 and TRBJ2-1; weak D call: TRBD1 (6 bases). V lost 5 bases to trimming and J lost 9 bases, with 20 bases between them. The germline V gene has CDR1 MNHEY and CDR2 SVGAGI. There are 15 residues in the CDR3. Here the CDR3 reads CASSHHPTGIGEQFF. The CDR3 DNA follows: TGTGCCAGCAGTCACCACCCCACAGGGATCGGTGAGCAGTTCTTC.

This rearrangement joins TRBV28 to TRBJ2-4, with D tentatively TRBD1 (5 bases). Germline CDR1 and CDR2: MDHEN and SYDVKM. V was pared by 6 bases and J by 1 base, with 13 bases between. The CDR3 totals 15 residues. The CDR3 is CASRPLGAAKNIQYF. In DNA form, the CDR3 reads TGTGCCAGCAGGCCGTTAGGGGCCGCCAAAAACATTCAGTACTTC.

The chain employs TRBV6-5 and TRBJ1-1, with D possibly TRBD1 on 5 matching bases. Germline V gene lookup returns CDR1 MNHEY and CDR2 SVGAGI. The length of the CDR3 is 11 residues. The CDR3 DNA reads TGTGTAGCAGGGCATAGCACTGAAGCTTTCTTT. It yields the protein CVAGHSTEAFF.